Presented here are 12 T cell receptor beta chains from one specimen sequenced in a study of T cell repertoires in cytomegalovirus infection. Their cognate antigens are unknown. MiXCR, run by TCRdb on the reads, gives a single entry per CDR3 protein. The sample contains about 830,000 distinct CDR3 sequences, less than 35% of which appear only once. The sequenced sample was cultured CD8+ T cells from PBMCs, obtained from culture after CMV antigen stimulation. The source of these receptors is a human donor in good health (CMV status not recorded). Some clones in this sample may be carry-over from other donors' samples.

The J gene is TRBJ2-1, the V gene TRBV27; 8 positions agree with TRBD2. Germline loops: CDR1 MNHEY, CDR2 SMNVEV (reference sequence). V trimming: 6 bases; J trimming: 3 bases; junction bases outside the gene matches: 13. The length of the CDR3 is 17 residues. The CDR3 DNA reads TGTGCCAGCAGCCCAAACGAGATAGCGGGGATCTACAATGAGCAGTTCTTC. Its protein product is CASSPNEIAGIYNEQFF.

The chain couples TRBV7-2 to TRBJ2-1; 10 nucleotides match TRBD1. The germline V gene encodes CDR1 SGHTA and CDR2 FQGNSA. V dropped 5 bases and J dropped 10; count of bases not matched to a gene: 14. The CDR3 loop spans 16 amino acids. DNA of the CDR3: TGTGCCAGCAGCACGCCCGGGACAGGGGTGGTCGAGGAGCAGTTCTTC. Amino acids: CASSTPGTGVVEEQFF.

This chain connects TRBV28 to TRBJ1-1; perhaps TRBD1 as D (5 bases). Looked up from germline, CDR1 is MDHEN and CDR2 is SYDVKM. The ends were cut back, 6 bases at V and 8 bases at J, with 19 bases in the middle. The CDR3 length is 14 residues. CDR3 residues: CASSGWDSSREAFF. CDR3 DNA: TGTGCCAGCAGCGGATGGGACTCCTCTAGGGAAGCTTTCTTT. The variable domain in full, completed from reference TRBV28 and TRBJ1-1, reads DVKVTQSSRYLVKRTGEKVFLECVQDMDHENMFWYRQDPGLGLRLIYFSYDVKMKEKGDIPEGYSVSREKKERFSLILESASTNQTSMYLCASSGWDSSREAFFGQGTRLTVV.

This chain uses TRBV12-3 or TRBV12-4 with TRBJ2-3, with 11 bases fitting TRBD2. With 6 bases clipped from V and 4 bases from J, the junction kept 6 bases outside the gene matches. The CDR3 spans 15 residues. The CDR3 spells CASRLTSGVADTQYF. As DNA, the CDR3 is TGTGCCAGCAGGTTGACTAGCGGGGTGGCAGATACGCAGTATTTT.

This clonotype has just a few counts. The V and J genes are TRBV27 and TRBJ1-2; TRBD1 is a possible D gene (5 bases). Per germline, CDR1 MNHEY and CDR2 SMNVEV (reference sequence). Trimming took 6 bases from V and 6 from J, leaving 23 bases between them. The CDR3 is 16 amino acids. CDR3 in DNA: TGTGCCAGCAGCTATGCTGGTGGGGCCTTTGGGGATGGCTACACCTTC. Residues: CASSYAGGAFGDGYTF.

This clonotype came up a few times. This chain links TRBV6-1 with TRBJ2-3; D possibly matches TRBD1 or TRBD2 (5 bases each). There are 15 residues in the CDR3. Germline V gives CDR1 MNHNS, CDR2 SASEGT. V dropped 6 bases and J dropped 2 bases, with 15 bases sitting between them. The CDR3 reads CASRTRGQITDTQYF. CDR3 DNA: TGTGCCAGCAGGACTCGGGGCCAGATCACAGATACGCAGTATTTT.

The chain recombines TRBV13 with TRBJ2-5; no definite D call. In germline, CDR1 is PRHDT, CDR2 FYEKMQ (reference sequence). The CDR3 has 14 amino acids. V shed 4 bases and J shed 5 bases, with 14 bases lying between them. CDR3 protein: CASSSTRRVETQYF. The DNA for the CDR3 is TGTGCCAGCAGCTCTACAAGAAGAGTCGAGACCCAGTACTTC.

The V and J genes are TRBV6-6 and TRBJ2-7; 11 bases are a match to TRBD1. V trimming: 0 bases; J trimming: 6 bases; junction bases outside the gene matches: 1. The CDR3 loop spans 14 amino acids. The germline V gene has CDR1 MNHNY and CDR2 SVGAGI (reference sequence). The CDR3 DNA reads TGTGCCAGCAGTTACTCGGACAGGGGGCGCGAGCAGTACGTC. This encodes CASSYSDRGREQYV.

Many counts were recorded for this clonotype. The genes are TRBV7-2 and TRBJ1-6; a weak D match, TRBD1 (5 bases). The CDR3 has 16 amino acids. Trimming took 3 bases from V and 2 from J, leaving 11 bases between them. Germline V gene sequence: CDR1 SGHTA, CDR2 FQGNSA. The CDR3 protein is CASSLGGFTYNSPLHF. CDR3 DNA: TGTGCCAGCAGCTTGGGGGGTTTCACCTATAATTCACCCCTCCACTTT.

V and J are TRBV14 and TRBJ2-5; weak D call: TRBD1 (6 bases). V was cut by 0 bases and J by 4 bases, with 15 bases left in between. The CDR3 runs 16 residues. The V gene's germline CDR1 is SGHDN and CDR2 FVKESK. In DNA form, the CDR3 reads TGTGCCAGCAGCCAAGATGACCGGGGCAGGGGAGAGACCCAGTACTTC. Translating gives CASSQDDRGRGETQYF.

This sequence joins TRBV2 and TRBJ1-5, with TRBD1 matching over 8 bases. The CDR3 spans 16 residues. Germline V gene data show CDR1 as SNHLY and CDR2 as FYNNEI. The V segment lost 4 bases and the J segment 4 bases; nucleotides outside the gene matches: 9. CDR3 coding DNA: TGTGCCAGCAGTGCTTTTCCGACAGGGGCGAATCAGCCCCAGCATTTT. It yields the protein CASSAFPTGANQPQHF.

This clonotype was picked up a small number of times. The rearrangement joins TRBV24-1 to TRBJ1-3; the D is unclear. Germline V lookup: CDR1 KGHDR, CDR2 SFDVKD. This CDR3 has 14 residues. Deletions cut 3 bases from V and 2 bases from J, with 7 bases between. CDR3 residues: CATSDIRAGNTIYF. The CDR3 DNA follows: TGTGCCACCAGTGATATCCGGGCTGGAAACACCATATATTTT.